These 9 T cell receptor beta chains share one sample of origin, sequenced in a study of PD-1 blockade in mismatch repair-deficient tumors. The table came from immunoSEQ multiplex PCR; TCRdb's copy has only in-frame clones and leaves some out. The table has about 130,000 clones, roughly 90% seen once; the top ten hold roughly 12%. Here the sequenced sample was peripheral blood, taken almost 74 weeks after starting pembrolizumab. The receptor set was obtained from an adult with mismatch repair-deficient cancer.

CDR3 nucleotides: TGTGCCAGCAGTGAGTCCGGGACACAAGAGACCCAGTACTTC. It is translated as CASSESGTQETQYF. J is TRBJ2-5 and V is TRBV2, with D possibly matching TRBD1 (6 bases). With 3 bases removed from V and 2 bases from J, the gap between germline ends came to 10 bases. CDR3 length equals 14 residues. The germline V gene has CDR1 SNHLY and CDR2 FYNNEI.

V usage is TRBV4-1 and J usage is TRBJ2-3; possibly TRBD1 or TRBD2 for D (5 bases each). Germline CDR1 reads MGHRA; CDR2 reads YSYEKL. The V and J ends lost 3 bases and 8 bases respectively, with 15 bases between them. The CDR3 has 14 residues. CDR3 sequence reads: CASSHGTPFGTQYF. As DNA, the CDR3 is TGCGCCAGCAGCCATGGGACCCCGTTTGGTACGCAGTATTTT.

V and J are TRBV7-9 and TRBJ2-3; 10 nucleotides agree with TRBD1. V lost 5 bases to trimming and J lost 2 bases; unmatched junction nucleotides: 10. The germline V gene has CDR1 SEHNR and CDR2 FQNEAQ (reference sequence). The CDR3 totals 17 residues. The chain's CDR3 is CASSPRTGGLVTDTQYF. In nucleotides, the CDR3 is TGTGCCAGCAGCCCTCGGACAGGGGGGTTGGTCACAGATACGCAGTATTTT.

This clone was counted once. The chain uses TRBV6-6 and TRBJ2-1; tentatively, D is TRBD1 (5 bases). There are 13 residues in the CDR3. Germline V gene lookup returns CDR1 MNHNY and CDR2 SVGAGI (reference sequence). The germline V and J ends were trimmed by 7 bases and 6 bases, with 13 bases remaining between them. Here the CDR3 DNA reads TGTGCCAGCAATACAGGCCCCACCAATGAGCAGTTCTTC. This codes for CASNTGPTNEQFF.

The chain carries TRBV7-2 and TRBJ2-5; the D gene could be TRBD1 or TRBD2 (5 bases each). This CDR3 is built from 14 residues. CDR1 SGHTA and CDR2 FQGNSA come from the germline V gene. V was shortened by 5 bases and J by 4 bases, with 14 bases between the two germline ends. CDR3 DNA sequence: TGTGCCAGCAGCCTCATTGGGGGTGGAGAGACCCAGTACTTC. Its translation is CASSLIGGGETQYF.

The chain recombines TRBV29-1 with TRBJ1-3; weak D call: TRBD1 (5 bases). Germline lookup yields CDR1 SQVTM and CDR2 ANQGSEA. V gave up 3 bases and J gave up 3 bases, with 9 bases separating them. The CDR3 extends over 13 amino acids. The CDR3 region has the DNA TGCAGCGTTGATCTCACAGGTGGAAACACCATATATTTT. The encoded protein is CSVDLTGGNTIYF.

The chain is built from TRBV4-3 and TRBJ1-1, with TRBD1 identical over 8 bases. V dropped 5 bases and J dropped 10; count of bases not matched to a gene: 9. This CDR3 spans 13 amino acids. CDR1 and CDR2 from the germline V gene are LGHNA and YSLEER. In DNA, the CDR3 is TGCGCCAGCAGCTTCGGACAGGGCGAGGTAGCTTTCTTT. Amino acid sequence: CASSFGQGEVAFF.

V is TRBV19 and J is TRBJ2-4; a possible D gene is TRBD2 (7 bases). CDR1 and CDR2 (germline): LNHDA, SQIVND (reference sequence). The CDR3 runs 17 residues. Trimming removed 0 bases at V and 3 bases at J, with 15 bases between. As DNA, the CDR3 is TGTGCCAGTAGTATAGAAAGCGCGGGGGCTGGCAAAAACATTCAGTACTTC. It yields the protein CASSIESAGAGKNIQYF.

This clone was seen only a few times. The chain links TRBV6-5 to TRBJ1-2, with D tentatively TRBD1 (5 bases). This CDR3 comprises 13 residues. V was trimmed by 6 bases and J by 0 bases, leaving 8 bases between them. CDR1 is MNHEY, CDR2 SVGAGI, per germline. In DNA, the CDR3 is TGTGCCAGCAGCTCAGGGACTAACTATGGCTACACCTTC. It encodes CASSSGTNYGYTF.